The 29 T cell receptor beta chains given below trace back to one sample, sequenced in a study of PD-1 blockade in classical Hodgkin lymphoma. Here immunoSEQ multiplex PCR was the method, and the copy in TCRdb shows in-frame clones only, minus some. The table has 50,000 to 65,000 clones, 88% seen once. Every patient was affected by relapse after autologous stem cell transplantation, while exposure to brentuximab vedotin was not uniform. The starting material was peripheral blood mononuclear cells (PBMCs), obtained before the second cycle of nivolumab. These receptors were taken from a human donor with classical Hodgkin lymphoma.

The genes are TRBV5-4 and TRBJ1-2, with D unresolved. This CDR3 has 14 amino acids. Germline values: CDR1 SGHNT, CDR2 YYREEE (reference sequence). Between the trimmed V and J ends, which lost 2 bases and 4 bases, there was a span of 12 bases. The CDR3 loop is CASSLKLEGYGYTF. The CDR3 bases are TGTGCCAGCAGCTTAAAACTCGAGGGCTATGGCTACACCTTC.

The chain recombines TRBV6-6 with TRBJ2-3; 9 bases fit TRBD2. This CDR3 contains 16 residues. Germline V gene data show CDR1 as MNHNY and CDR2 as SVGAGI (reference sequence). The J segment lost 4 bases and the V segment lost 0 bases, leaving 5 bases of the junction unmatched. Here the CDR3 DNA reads TGTGCCAGCAGTTACTCTGGCGGGGGGGCCCCAGATACGCAGTATTTT. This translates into CASSYSGGGAPDTQYF.

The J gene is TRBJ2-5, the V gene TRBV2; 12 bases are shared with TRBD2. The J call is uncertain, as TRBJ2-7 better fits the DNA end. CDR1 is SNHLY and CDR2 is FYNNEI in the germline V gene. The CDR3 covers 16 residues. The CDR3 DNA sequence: TGTGCCAGCAGTGTTCCTAGCGGGGGGGGAAGCTACGAGCAGTACTTC. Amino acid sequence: CASSVPSGGGSYEQYF.

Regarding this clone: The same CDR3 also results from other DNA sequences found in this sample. The CDR3 spells CASSFDGNYGYTF. For the CDR3, the DNA is TGCGCCAGCAGCTTCGACGGTAACTATGGCTACACCTTC. This chain connects TRBV5-1 to TRBJ1-2; no clear D. Trimming stripped 2 bases from V and 1 base from J, with 6 bases between. Germline assignment: CDR1 SGHRS and CDR2 YFSETQ. CDR3 length equals 13 residues.

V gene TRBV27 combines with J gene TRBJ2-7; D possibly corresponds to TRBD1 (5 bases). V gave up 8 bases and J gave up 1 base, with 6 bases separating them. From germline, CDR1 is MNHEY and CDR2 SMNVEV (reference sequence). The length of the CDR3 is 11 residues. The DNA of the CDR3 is TGTGCCAGCCGACAGTCCTACGAGCAGTACTTC. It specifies CASRQSYEQYF.

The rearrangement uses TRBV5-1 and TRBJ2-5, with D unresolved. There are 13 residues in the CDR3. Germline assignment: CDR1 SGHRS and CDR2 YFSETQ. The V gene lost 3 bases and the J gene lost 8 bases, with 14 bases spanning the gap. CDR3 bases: TGCGCCAGCAGCTACGAGAGGACCTATACCCAGTACTTC. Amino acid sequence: CASSYERTYTQYF. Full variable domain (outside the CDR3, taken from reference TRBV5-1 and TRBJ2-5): KAGVTQTPRYLIKTRGQQVTLSCSPISGHRSVSWYQQTPGQGLQFLFEYFSETQRNKGNFPGRFSGRQFSNSRSEMNVSTLELGDSALYLCASSYERTYTQYFGPGTRLLVL.

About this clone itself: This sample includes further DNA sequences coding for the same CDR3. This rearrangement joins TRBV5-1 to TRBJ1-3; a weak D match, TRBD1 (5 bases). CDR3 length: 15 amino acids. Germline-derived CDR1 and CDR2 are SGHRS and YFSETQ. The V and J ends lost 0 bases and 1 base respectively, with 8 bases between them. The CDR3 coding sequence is TGCGCCAGCAGCTTGGAGGGGCTTTCTGGAAACACCATATATTTT. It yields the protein CASSLEGLSGNTIYF.

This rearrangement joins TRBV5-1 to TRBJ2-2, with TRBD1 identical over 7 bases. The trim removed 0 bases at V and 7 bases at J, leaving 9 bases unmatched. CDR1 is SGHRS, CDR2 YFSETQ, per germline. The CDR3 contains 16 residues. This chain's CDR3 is CASSLANRGTGGELFF. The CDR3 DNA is TGCGCCAGCAGCTTGGCAAACAGGGGAACGGGCGGGGAGCTGTTTTTT.

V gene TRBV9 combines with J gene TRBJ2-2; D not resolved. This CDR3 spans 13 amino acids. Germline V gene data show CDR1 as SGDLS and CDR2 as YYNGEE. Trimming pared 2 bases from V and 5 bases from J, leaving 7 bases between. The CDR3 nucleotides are TGTGCCAGCAGCGTGGTTACGACCGGGGAGCTGTTTTTT. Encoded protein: CASSVVTTGELFF.

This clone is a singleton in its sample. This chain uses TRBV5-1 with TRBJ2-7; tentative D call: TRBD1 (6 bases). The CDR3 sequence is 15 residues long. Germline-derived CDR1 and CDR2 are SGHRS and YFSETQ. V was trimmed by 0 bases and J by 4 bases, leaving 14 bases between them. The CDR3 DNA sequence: TGCGCCAGCAGCTTGGGGCAGGGGTCCTTTTACGAGCAGTACTTC. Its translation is CASSLGQGSFYEQYF.

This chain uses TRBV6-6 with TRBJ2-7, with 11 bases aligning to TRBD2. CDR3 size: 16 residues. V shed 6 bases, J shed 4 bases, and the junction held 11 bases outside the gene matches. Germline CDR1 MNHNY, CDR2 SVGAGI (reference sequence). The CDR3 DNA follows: TGTGCCAGCAGCCCTCCCCTAGCGGGGGGCCCTTACGAGCAGTACTTC. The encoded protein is CASSPPLAGGPYEQYF.

CDR3 residues: CASSLQGASSYEQYF. CDR3 bases: TGCGCCAGCAGCCTACAGGGGGCCAGCTCCTACGAGCAGTACTTC. V is TRBV5-1 and J is TRBJ2-7, with 9 nucleotides matching TRBD1. Losses at the gene ends were 4 bases for V and 0 bases for J; bases not matched to a gene: 5. Germline lookup yields CDR1 SGHRS and CDR2 YFSETQ. The CDR3 length is 15 residues.

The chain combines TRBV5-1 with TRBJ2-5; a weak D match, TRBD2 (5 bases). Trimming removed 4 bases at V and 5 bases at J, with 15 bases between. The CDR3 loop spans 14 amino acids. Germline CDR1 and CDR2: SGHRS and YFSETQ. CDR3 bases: TGCGCCAGCAGCCCGATACTAGTTCAGGAGACCCAGTACTTC. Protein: CASSPILVQETQYF.

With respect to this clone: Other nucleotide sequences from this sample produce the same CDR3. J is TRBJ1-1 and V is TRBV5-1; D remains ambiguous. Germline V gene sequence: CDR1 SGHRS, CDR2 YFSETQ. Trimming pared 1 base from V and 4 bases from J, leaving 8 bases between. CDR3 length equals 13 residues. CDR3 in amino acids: CASSLLGSTEAFF. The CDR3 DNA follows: TGCGCCAGCAGCTTGTTGGGCAGCACTGAAGCTTTCTTT.

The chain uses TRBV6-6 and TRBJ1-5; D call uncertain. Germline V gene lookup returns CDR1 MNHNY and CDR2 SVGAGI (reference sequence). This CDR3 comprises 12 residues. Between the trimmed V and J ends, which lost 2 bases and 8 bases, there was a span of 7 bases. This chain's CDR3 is CASSYREEPQHF. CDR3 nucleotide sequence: TGTGCCAGCAGTTACAGGGAAGAGCCCCAGCATTTT.

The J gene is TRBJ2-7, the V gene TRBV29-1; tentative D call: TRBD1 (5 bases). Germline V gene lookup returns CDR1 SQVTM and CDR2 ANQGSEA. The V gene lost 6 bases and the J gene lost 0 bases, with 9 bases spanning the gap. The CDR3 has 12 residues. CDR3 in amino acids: CSVVDTSYEQYF. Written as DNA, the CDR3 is TGCAGCGTGGTGGACACCTCCTACGAGCAGTACTTC.

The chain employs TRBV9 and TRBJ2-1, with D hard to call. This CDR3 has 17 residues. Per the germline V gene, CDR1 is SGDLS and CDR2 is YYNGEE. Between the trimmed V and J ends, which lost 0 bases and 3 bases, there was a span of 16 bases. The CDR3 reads CASSVVPGGLHYNEQFF. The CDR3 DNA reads TGTGCCAGCAGCGTAGTGCCTGGCGGTCTTCACTACAATGAGCAGTTCTTC.

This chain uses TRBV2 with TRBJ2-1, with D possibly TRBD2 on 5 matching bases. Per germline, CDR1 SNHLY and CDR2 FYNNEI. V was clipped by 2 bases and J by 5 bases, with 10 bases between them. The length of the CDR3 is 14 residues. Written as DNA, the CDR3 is TGTGCCAGCAGTGAACTGGGAGTAGACAATGAGCAGTTCTTC. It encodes CASSELGVDNEQFF.

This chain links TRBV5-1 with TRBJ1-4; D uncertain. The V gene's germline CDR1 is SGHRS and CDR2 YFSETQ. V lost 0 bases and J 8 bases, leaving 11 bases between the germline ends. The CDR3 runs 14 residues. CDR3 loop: CASSLVGLREKLFF. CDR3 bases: TGCGCCAGCAGCTTGGTAGGGTTGAGGGAAAAACTGTTTTTT.

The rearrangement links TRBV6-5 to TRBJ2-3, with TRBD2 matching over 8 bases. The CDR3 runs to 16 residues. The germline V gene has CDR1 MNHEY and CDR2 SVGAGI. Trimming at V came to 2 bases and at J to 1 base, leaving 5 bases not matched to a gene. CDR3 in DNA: TGTGCCAGCAGTTACGTGGGACTAGGTGGCACAGATACGCAGTATTTT. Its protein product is CASSYVGLGGTDTQYF.

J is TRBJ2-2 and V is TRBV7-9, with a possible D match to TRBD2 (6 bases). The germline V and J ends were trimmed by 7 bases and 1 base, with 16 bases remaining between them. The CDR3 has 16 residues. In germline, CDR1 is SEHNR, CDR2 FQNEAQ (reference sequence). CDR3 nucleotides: TGTGCCAGCACCCTAGCGTCGCCCTTGAACACCGGGGAGCTGTTTTTT. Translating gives CASTLASPLNTGELFF.

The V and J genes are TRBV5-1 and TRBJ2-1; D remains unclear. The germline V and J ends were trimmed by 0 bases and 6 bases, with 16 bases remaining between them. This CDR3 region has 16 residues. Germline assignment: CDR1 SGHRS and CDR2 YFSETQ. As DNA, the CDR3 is TGCGCCAGCAGCTTGGAGGGCGCCCGAAGGAGCAATGAGCAGTTCTTC. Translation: CASSLEGARRSNEQFF.

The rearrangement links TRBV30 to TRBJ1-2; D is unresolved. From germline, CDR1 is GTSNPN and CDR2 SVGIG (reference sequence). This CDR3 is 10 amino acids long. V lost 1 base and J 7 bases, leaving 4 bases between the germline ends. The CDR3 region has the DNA TGTGCCTGGAGTGATGCTGGCTACACCTTC. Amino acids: CAWSDAGYTF.

The CDR3 region is CASSPRRDEETQYF. CDR3 bases: TGTGCCAGCAGTCCACGCCGGGACGAAGAGACCCAGTACTTC. This chain connects TRBV6-6 to TRBJ2-5; the D gene could be TRBD1 or TRBD2 (5 bases each). Germline CDR1 reads MNHNY; CDR2 reads SVGAGI (reference sequence). CDR3 length: 14 amino acids. V lost 5 bases and J lost 3, with 13 bases in between.

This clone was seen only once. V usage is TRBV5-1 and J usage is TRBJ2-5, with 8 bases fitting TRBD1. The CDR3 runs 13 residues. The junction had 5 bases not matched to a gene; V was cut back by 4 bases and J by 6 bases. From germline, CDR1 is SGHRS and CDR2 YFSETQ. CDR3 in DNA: TGCGCCAGCAGCGCCGGGACAGGAAAGACCCAGTACTTC. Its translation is CASSAGTGKTQYF.

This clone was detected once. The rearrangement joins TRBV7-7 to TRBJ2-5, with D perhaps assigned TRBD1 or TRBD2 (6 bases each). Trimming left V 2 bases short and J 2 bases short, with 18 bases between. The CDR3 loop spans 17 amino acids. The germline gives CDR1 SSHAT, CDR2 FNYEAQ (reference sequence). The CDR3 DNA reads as TGTGCCAGCAGCTTAAAGGTGGGGGGCCCGCGGCAAGAGACCCAGTACTTC. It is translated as CASSLKVGGPRQETQYF.

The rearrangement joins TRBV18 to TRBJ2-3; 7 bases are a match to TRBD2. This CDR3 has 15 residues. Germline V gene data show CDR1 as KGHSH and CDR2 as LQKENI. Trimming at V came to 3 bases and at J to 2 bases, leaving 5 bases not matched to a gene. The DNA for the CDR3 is TGTGCCAGCTCACCCTTAGCGGGCCCCACAGATACGCAGTATTTT. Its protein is CASSPLAGPTDTQYF.

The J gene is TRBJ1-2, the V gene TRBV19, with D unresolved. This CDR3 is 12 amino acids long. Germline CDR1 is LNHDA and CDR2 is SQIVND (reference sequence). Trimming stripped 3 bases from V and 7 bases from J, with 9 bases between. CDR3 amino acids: CASSMGGFGYTF. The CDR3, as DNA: TGTGCCAGTAGTATGGGAGGGTTTGGCTACACCTTC.

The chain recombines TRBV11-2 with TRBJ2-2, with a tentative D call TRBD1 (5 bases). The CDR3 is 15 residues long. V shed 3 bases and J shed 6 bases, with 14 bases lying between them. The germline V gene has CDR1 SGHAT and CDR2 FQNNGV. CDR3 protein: CASSLRTYRPGELFF. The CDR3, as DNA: TGTGCCAGCAGCTTGCGGACATACCGCCCCGGGGAGCTGTTTTTT.